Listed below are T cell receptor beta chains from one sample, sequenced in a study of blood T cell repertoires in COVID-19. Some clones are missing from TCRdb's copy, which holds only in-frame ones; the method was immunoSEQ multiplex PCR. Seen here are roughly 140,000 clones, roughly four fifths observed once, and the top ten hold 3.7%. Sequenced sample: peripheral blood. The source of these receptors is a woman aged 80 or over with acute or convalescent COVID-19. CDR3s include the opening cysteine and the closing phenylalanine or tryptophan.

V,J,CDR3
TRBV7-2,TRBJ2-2,CASSNPGQGTGELFF
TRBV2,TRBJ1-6,CASSVTGGSSYNSPLHF
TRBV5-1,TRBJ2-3,CASSRALSGGRQADTQYF
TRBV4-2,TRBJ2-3,CASSQVRAGTQYF
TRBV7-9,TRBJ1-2,CASSLIVFGTGDGYTF
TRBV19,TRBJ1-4,CASSIPGQMDDEKLFF
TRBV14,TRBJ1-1,CASSRQRNTEAFF
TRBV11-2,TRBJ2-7,CASSLAVEQYF
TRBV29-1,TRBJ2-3,CSTQGGLTDTQYF
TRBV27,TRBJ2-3,CASSLRVSTDTQYF
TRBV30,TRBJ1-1,CAWSVVGALGTEAFF
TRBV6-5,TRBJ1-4,CASSRDSTTNEKLFF
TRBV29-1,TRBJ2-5,CSPDRASHRETQYF
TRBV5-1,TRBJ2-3,CASSARVQGVPGLAGSGGTDTQYF
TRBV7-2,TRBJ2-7,CASSPGQATYEQYF
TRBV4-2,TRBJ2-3,CASSQEGSGFATDTQYF
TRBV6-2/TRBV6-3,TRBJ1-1,CASSPGRGYTEAFF
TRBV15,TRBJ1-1,CATSRGQPNTEAFF
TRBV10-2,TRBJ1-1,CATLRGDIPNTEAFF
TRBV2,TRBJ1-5,CASIRDRASNQPQHF
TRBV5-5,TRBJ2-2,CASSLKVLAGDTGELFF
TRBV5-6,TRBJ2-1,CASSRAADSLTWYNEQFF
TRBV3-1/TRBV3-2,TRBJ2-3,CASSQNPGLAGGTDTQYF
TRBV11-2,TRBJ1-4,CASSLTGSNEKLFF
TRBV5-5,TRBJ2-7,CASSLARGYEQYF
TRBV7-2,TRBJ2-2,CASSSGQPTGELFF
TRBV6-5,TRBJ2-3,CASTVLAGTDTQYF
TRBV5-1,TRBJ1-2,CASSLEQDGYTF
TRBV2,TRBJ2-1,CASRRGVEQFF
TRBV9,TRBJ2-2,CASSVVAGMNTGELFF
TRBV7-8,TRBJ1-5,CASSRDNYQPQHF
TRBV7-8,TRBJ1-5,CASSRTAANQPQHF
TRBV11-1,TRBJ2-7,CASSSTGTSFTSSF
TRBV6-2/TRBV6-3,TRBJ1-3,CASSYSTGGTGNTIYF
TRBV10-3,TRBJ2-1,CAISGGDYNEQFF
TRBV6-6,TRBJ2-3,CASSGRLAGSTDTQYF
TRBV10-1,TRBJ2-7,CASSGSRRGEQYF
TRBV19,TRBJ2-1,CASSIRVHNEQFF
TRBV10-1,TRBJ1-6,CASSDGQWGSPLHF
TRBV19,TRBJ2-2,CASSIGTGDTGELFF
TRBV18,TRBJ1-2,CASSPSTGYGYTF
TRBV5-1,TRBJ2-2,CASSFEDPNTGELFF
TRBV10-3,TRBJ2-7,CAISEPSQDEQYF